This passage covers 7 T cell receptor beta chains from one sample sequenced in a study of T cell responses to AZD1222 COVID-19 vaccine. The data were produced by immunoSEQ multiplex PCR, yet TCRdb's version contains in-frame clones alone and is incomplete. The sample records roughly 120,000 clones, around 89% being singletons. Sequencing used peripheral blood, obtained on day 0 of AZD1222 vaccination. Receptors were obtained from an adult in good health.

This clone was counted a single time. CDR3 sequence reads: CASRGQGYGYTF. In DNA, the CDR3 is TGTGCCAGCAGGGGGCAGGGGTATGGCTACACCTTC. The chain carries TRBV6-5 and TRBJ1-2, with D maybe TRBD1 (6 bases). V lost 6 bases, J lost 5 bases, and 10 bases lay in between. The CDR3 spans 12 residues. CDR1 is MNHEY and CDR2 is SVGAGI in the germline V gene.

In the case of this clone: Other nucleotide sequences in the sample specify the same CDR3. V and J are TRBV3-1 (or the pseudogene TRBV3-2) and TRBJ2-1; D not resolved. V dropped 4 bases and J dropped 5 bases, with 6 bases sitting between them. The CDR3 has 12 amino acids. Per the germline V gene, CDR1 is LGHDT and CDR2 is YNNKEL (reference sequence). The CDR3 reads CASSPMDNEQFF. For the CDR3, the DNA is TGTGCCAGCAGCCCAATGGACAATGAGCAGTTCTTC.

V and J are TRBV19 and TRBJ2-6; D not certain. With 2 bases removed from V and 0 bases from J, the gap between germline ends came to 11 bases. The CDR3 is 17 amino acids. Germline-derived CDR1 and CDR2 are LNHDA and SQIVND (reference sequence). The CDR3 protein is CASSIQMGYSGANVLTF. CDR3 bases: TGTGCCAGTAGTATACAAATGGGGTACTCTGGGGCCAACGTCCTGACTTTC.

The chain has TRBV19 and TRBJ1-2; D unresolved. The CDR3 runs 13 residues. Germline V gene lookup returns CDR1 LNHDA and CDR2 SQIVND (reference sequence). V shed 5 bases and J shed 4 bases, with 11 bases lying between them. The CDR3 reads CASSGGRVYGYTF. The CDR3 nucleotides are TGTGCCAGTAGTGGTGGACGTGTCTATGGCTACACCTTC.

The gene calls are TRBV4-2 and TRBJ1-2; 8 bases map to TRBD1. CDR3 length: 16 residues. CDR1 is LGHNA and CDR2 is YNFKEQ in the germline V gene. Trimming took 4 bases from V and 7 from J; bases not matched to a gene: 14. Written as DNA, the CDR3 is TGTGCCAGCAGCCGCGATAGGACAGGGTTTTCTAGTGGCTACACCTTC. Encoded protein: CASSRDRTGFSSGYTF.

The chain uses TRBV6-6 and TRBJ2-1; D is unresolved. The CDR3 extends over 16 amino acids. Trimming shortened V by 1 base and J by 2 bases, and 12 bases separated the two germline ends. Germline loops: CDR1 MNHNY, CDR2 SVGAGI (reference sequence). CDR3 coding DNA: TGTGCCAGCAGTTACTATCGGGTAACCGCCTACAATGAGCAGTTCTTC. Residues: CASSYYRVTAYNEQFF.

J is TRBJ1-5 and V is TRBV7-8; 7 positions match TRBD1. The germline CDR1 and CDR2 sequences are SGHVS and FQNEAQ. The CDR3 runs 16 residues. After removal of 2 bases from V and 4 bases from J, the junction contained 8 bases not matched to a gene. This CDR3 reads CASSLSGGTANQPQHF. In nucleotides, the CDR3 is TGTGCCAGCAGCTTATCGGGGGGGACAGCAAATCAGCCCCAGCATTTT.